The present T cell receptor beta chain was sequenced within a study of blood T cell repertoires in COVID-19. The method was immunoSEQ multiplex PCR; TCRdb's version includes in-frame clones alone and lacks a portion of them. The sample lists about 80,000 clones, approximately 80% seen once, with about 18% in the top ten. The CDR3 is 15 residues long. The germline gives CDR1 SGHRS, CDR2 YFSETQ. J gave up 5 bases and V 3 bases, and 7 bases lay outside the gene matches. The chain is built from TRBV5-1 and TRBJ1-1, with 10 positions matching TRBD1. The sample consisted of peripheral blood. This receptor was identified in a man at least 80 years old with active or convalescent COVID-19. The CDR3: CASSSTGTGVTEAFF. The CDR3, as DNA: TGCGCCAGCAGCTCCACCGGGACAGGGGTAACTGAAGCTTTCTTT.